Following are 10 T cell receptor beta chains from one sample sequenced in a study of HIV-infected patients and healthy controls. TCRdb re-called the 5' RACE reads with MiXCR, one entry per CDR3 protein. There are around 58,000 distinct CDR3 sequences in the sample; 15% to 20% occur only once, and 1.4% to 1.5% lies in the top ten. The sequencing input was CD4+ T cells from blood. Source of these receptors: a human donor in good health.

A few counts support this clonotype. The chain has TRBV3-1 and TRBJ2-7; D may be TRBD2 (6 bases). The germline V gene encodes CDR1 LGHDT and CDR2 YNNKEL (reference sequence). Trimming took off 5 bases at V and 0 bases at J, with 8 bases between the two ends. CDR3 length: 13 residues. CDR3 loop: CASSGDSSYEQYF. Here the CDR3 DNA reads TGTGCCAGCAGCGGGGACTCCTCCTACGAGCAGTACTTC.

This clonotype has more than one count but fewer than ten. This chain uses TRBV24-1 with TRBJ1-2, with D perhaps TRBD1 (6 bases). Germline V gene lookup returns CDR1 KGHDR and CDR2 SFDVKD. Trimming took off 1 base at V and 4 bases at J, with 9 bases between the two ends. This CDR3 is 14 amino acids long. CDR3: CATSDFHRAYGYTF. The CDR3 bases are TGTGCCACCAGTGATTTCCACAGGGCCTATGGCTACACCTTC.

The sample holds many counts of this clonotype. V and J are TRBV6-2 or TRBV6-3 and TRBJ2-2; 7 positions agree with TRBD1. With V trimmed by 6 bases and J by 7 bases, 5 bases remained unmatched. This CDR3 has 13 amino acids. Germline CDR1 is MNHEY and CDR2 is SVGEGT. The CDR3 nucleotides are TGTGCCAGCAGCACGCAGGGGGACGGGGAGCTGTTTTTT. This gives the protein CASSTQGDGELFF.

This chain connects TRBV12-3 or TRBV12-4 to TRBJ2-7; 12 bases align to TRBD2. V lost 5 bases to trimming and J lost 6 bases; unmatched junction nucleotides: 8. This CDR3 region has 15 residues. For the CDR3, the DNA is TGTGCCAGCAGTCCGACTAGCGGGAGTCGTCGCGAGCAGTACTTC. This gives the protein CASSPTSGSRREQYF.

This clonotype was seen many times. The chain recombines TRBV7-9 with TRBJ2-3; 7 nucleotides match TRBD2. The V and J ends lost 1 base and 1 base, in that order; junction bases with no gene match: 8. The CDR3 runs 17 residues. Germline V gives CDR1 SEHNR, CDR2 FQNEAQ (reference sequence). CDR3 nucleotides: TGTGCCAGCAGCTTAGTTCTCGAGCGGGGTGGCACAGATACGCAGTATTTT. This sequence encodes CASSLVLERGGTDTQYF.

The rearrangement links TRBV18 to TRBJ2-2, with 9 bases identical to TRBD1. CDR1 is KGHSH and CDR2 is LQKENI in the germline V gene. With 2 bases clipped from V and 4 bases from J, the junction kept 5 bases outside the gene matches. This CDR3 is 16 amino acids long. CDR3 sequence reads: CASSPTGQGGTGELFF. CDR3 nucleotide sequence: TGTGCCAGCTCACCAACGGGACAGGGAGGCACCGGGGAGCTGTTTTTT.

The table lists this clonotype with many counts. The chain couples TRBV25-1 to TRBJ2-6; D call uncertain. The CDR3 is 18 residues long. Germline values: CDR1 MGHDK, CDR2 SYGVNS. V was shortened by 3 bases and J by 0 bases, with 15 bases between the two germline ends. CDR3 protein: CASSDPGRANSGANVLTF. DNA of the CDR3: TGTGCCAGCAGTGACCCTGGACGGGCGAACTCTGGGGCCAACGTCCTGACTTTC.

The rearrangement links TRBV6-5 to TRBJ2-4; D perhaps matches TRBD2 (5 bases). This CDR3 is 13 amino acids long. V lost 7 bases and J 0 bases, leaving 7 bases between the germline ends. Germline CDR1 and CDR2: MNHEY and SVGAGI. The CDR3 DNA sequence: TGTGCCAGCAAAGGACTAGCCAAAAACATTCAGTACTTC. Translated, it gives CASKGLAKNIQYF.

V and J are TRBV10-3 and TRBJ2-3; 8 positions match TRBD1. Trimming cost V 4 bases and J 4 bases; bases outside gene matches: 4. Germline V gene sequence: CDR1 ENHRY, CDR2 SYGVKD. The CDR3 has 14 residues. The chain's CDR3 is CAISASGGADTQYF. Written as DNA, the CDR3 is TGTGCCATCAGTGCGTCAGGGGGCGCAGATACGCAGTATTTT.

The gene calls are TRBV12-3 or TRBV12-4 and TRBJ1-2; 8 bases are a match to TRBD1. The CDR3 runs 14 residues. Germline trimming cut 7 bases from V and 6 bases from J; bases unmatched to any gene: 10. CDR3 region: CASTRRGQGNGYTF. CDR3 DNA: TGTGCCAGCACCCGCAGGGGGCAGGGGAATGGCTACACCTTC.